A single sample gave rise to the 18 T cell receptor beta chains below, sequenced in a study of cytomegalovirus exposure and HLA in healthy donors. The method was immunoSEQ multiplex PCR; TCRdb's version includes in-frame clones alone and lacks a portion of them. The repertoire includes 65,000 to 85,000 clones, roughly 96% of them detected once, and 0.69% sits in the top ten. Sequencing was performed on PBMCs. These receptors were taken from a woman aged 18-29 years in good health and CMV-seronegative.

The chain joins TRBV7-2 to TRBJ1-3; 8 nucleotides line up with TRBD1. The CDR3 consists of 16 residues. The germline V gene encodes CDR1 SGHTA and CDR2 FQGNSA. Trimming at V came to 4 bases and at J to 0 bases, leaving 5 bases not matched to a gene. In DNA, the CDR3 is TGTGCCAGCAGCTGGGACAGGCCATTCTCTGGAAACACCATATATTTT. Translated: CASSWDRPFSGNTIYF.

On this clone: The sample carries other DNA sequences with the same CDR3. The CDR3 DNA sequence: TGTGCCTGGACCGGGGGTGGCTATGGCTACACCTTC. Translated: CAWTGGGYGYTF. V and J are TRBV30 and TRBJ1-2; perhaps TRBD1 as D (5 bases). Germline V gene lookup returns CDR1 GTSNPN and CDR2 SVGIG (reference sequence). Trimming stripped 4 bases from V and 4 bases from J, with 10 bases between. This CDR3 region has 12 residues.

This chain links TRBV7-9 with TRBJ1-2; 7 nucleotides align to TRBD1. Looked up from germline, CDR1 is SEHNR and CDR2 is FQNEAQ (reference sequence). V lost 9 bases to trimming and J lost 3 bases; unmatched junction nucleotides: 7. The length of the CDR3 is 13 residues. CDR3 sequence (DNA): TGTGCCAGTATGCCCGGGACAGACTATGGCTACACCTTC. This gives the protein CASMPGTDYGYTF.

This clone was recorded once. The rearrangement uses TRBV5-1 and TRBJ2-3; 8 positions agree with TRBD2. V lost 4 bases, J lost 4 bases, and 8 bases stayed unmatched. The CDR3 is 15 residues long. Germline CDR1 and CDR2: SGHRS and YFSETQ. DNA for the CDR3: TGCGCCAGCAGCCAGGGCCGGGGGGGCCCAGATACGCAGTATTTT. It specifies CASSQGRGGPDTQYF.

This chain joins TRBV9 and TRBJ2-5; D might be TRBD2 (6 bases). V dropped 4 bases and J dropped 1 base, with 11 bases sitting between them. The CDR3 contains 14 residues. Germline V gives CDR1 SGDLS, CDR2 YYNGEE. The CDR3 region is CASSPRGLQETQYF. CDR3 bases: TGTGCCAGCAGCCCACGGGGACTCCAAGAGACCCAGTACTTC.

The gene calls are TRBV19 and TRBJ2-4, with 7 bases fitting TRBD2. Germline lookup yields CDR1 LNHDA and CDR2 SQIVND (reference sequence). After removal of 5 bases from V and 1 base from J, the junction contained 8 bases not matched to a gene. This CDR3 contains 16 residues. Here the CDR3 DNA reads TGTGCCAGTAGTCCCCGGAGGGAGGGGGCCAAAAACATTCAGTACTTC. Its protein product is CASSPRREGAKNIQYF.

The rearrangement uses TRBV7-9 and TRBJ2-3; 8 nucleotides match TRBD1. Germline values: CDR1 SEHNR, CDR2 FQNEAQ (reference sequence). CDR3 length: 17 residues. The V gene end was trimmed by 0 bases and the J gene end by 4 bases; junction bases not matched to a gene: 9. The CDR3 DNA is TGTGCCAGCAGCTTAGCGCCAGGACAGGGAGTAGCAGATACGCAGTATTTT. It encodes CASSLAPGQGVADTQYF.

A few counts support this clone. The chain joins TRBV27 to TRBJ1-5; 9 nucleotides match TRBD1. The CDR3 consists of 14 residues. Germline values: CDR1 MNHEY, CDR2 SMNVEV (reference sequence). V dropped 6 bases and J dropped 4; count of bases not matched to a gene: 4. As DNA, the CDR3 is TGTGCCAGCAGCCAAGGACAGGGGAATCAGCCCCAGCATTTT. Its translation is CASSQGQGNQPQHF.

The chain combines TRBV27 with TRBJ1-1; D is uncertain. Germline assignment: CDR1 MNHEY and CDR2 SMNVEV (reference sequence). The CDR3 runs to 13 residues. V was pared by 6 bases and J by 4 bases, with 12 bases between. The CDR3 bases are TGTGCCAGCAGCGGGGTCCTGAGCACTGAAGCTTTCTTT. This encodes CASSGVLSTEAFF.

The rearrangement links TRBV28 to TRBJ2-3; the match to TRBD1 covers 7 bases. The J segment lost 4 bases and the V segment lost 6 bases, leaving 13 bases of the junction unmatched. The germline gives CDR1 MDHEN, CDR2 SYDVKM. This CDR3 is 16 amino acids long. The CDR3 DNA sequence: TGTGCCAGCAGCTCAACAGGGGAAATTGGGGCAGATACGCAGTATTTT. Translating gives CASSSTGEIGADTQYF.

The CDR3 DNA sequence: TGTGCCAGCAGCAGGGATGCTCAGCCCCAGCATTTT. This encodes CASSRDAQPQHF. The genes are TRBV2 and TRBJ1-5; maybe TRBD1 (5 bases). CDR1 and CDR2 from the germline V gene are SNHLY and FYNNEI. Trimming stripped 6 bases from V and 6 bases from J, with 9 bases between. This CDR3 comprises 12 residues.

The rearrangement links TRBV2 to TRBJ2-1; perhaps TRBD1 as D (5 bases). Trimming removed 7 bases at V and 10 bases at J, with 20 bases between. The germline gives CDR1 SNHLY, CDR2 FYNNEI. CDR3 size: 14 residues. The chain's CDR3 is CASNQGSAPREQFF. The CDR3 nucleotides read TGTGCCAGCAACCAGGGCAGTGCCCCTCGGGAGCAGTTCTTC.

The rearrangement joins TRBV18 to TRBJ2-7, with 8 positions matching TRBD1. Germline assignment: CDR1 KGHSH and CDR2 LQKENI. The CDR3 has 16 residues. Trimming cost V 2 bases and J 3 bases; bases outside gene matches: 9. The chain's CDR3 is CASSPIVPGGFYEQYF. The CDR3 DNA sequence: TGTGCCAGCTCACCAATAGTGCCAGGGGGCTTCTACGAGCAGTACTTC.

This chain connects TRBV10-3 to TRBJ1-4, with a tentative D call TRBD1 (5 bases). V lost 8 bases and J 0 bases, leaving 10 bases between the germline ends. Germline V gives CDR1 ENHRY, CDR2 SYGVKD. This CDR3 has 14 amino acids. CDR3 sequence: CAIGAGATNEKLFF. CDR3 in DNA: TGTGCCATCGGGGCGGGGGCAACTAATGAAAAACTGTTTTTT.

The chain links TRBV7-9 to TRBJ1-1; D is uncertain. Looked up from germline, CDR1 is SEHNR and CDR2 is FQNEAQ (reference sequence). Deletions cut 3 bases from V and 3 bases from J, with 14 bases between. This CDR3 is built from 15 residues. The CDR3 is CASSFPAVADTEAFF. CDR3 DNA: TGTGCCAGCAGCTTCCCGGCGGTGGCGGACACTGAAGCTTTCTTT.

This clone appeared a single time. This CDR3 reads CASSTFTEAFF. The CDR3 DNA reads TGTGCCAGTAGTACCTTCACTGAAGCTTTCTTT. The V call is TRBV19, the J call TRBJ1-1; D gene ambiguous. The V end was cut by 4 bases, the J end by 4 bases, with 4 bases between. The V gene's germline CDR1 is LNHDA and CDR2 SQIVND (reference sequence). This CDR3 contains 11 residues.

V gene TRBV5-6 combines with J gene TRBJ2-5; a weak D match, TRBD1 (7 bases). This CDR3 is 16 amino acids long. Per germline, CDR1 SGHDT and CDR2 YYEEEE. Trimming took 4 bases from V and 0 from J, leaving 16 bases between them. CDR3 nucleotide sequence: TGTGCCAGCAGCGATTTCAGGGGGAGGCACCAAGAGACCCAGTACTTC. Amino acid sequence: CASSDFRGRHQETQYF.

This chain uses TRBV4-1 with TRBJ2-1; the D gene is possibly TRBD2 (5 bases). Trimming took 0 bases from V and 9 from J, leaving 12 bases between them. The CDR3 contains 14 residues. Germline V lookup: CDR1 MGHRA, CDR2 YSYEKL. The CDR3 protein is CASSQEGLNGEQFF. In DNA, the CDR3 is TGCGCCAGCAGCCAAGAAGGACTTAATGGTGAGCAGTTCTTC.